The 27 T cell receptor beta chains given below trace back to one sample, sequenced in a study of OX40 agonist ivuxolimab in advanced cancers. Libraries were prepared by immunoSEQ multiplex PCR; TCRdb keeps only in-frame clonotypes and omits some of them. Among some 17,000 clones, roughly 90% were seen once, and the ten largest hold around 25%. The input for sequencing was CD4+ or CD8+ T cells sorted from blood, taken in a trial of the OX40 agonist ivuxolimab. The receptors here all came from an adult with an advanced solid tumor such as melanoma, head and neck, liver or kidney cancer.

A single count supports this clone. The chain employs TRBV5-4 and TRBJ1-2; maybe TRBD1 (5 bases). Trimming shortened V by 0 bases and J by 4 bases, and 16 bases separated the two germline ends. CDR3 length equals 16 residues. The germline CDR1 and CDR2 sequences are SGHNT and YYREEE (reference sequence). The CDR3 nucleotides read TGTGCCAGCAGCTTGGCCGCACCCGGGACGGCCTATGGCTACACCTTC. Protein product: CASSLAAPGTAYGYTF.

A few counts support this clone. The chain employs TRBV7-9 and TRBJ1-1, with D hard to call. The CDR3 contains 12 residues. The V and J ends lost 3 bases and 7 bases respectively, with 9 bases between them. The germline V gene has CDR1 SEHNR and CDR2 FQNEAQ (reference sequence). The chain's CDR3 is CASSFGGVEAFF. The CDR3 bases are TGTGCCAGCAGCTTTGGTGGAGTTGAAGCTTTCTTT.

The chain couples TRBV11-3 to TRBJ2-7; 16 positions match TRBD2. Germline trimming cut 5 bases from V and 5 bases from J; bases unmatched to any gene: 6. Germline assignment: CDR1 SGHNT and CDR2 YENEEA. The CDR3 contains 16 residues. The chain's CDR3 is CASSQGLAGGPDEQYF. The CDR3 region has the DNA TGTGCCAGCAGCCAGGGACTAGCGGGGGGGCCCGACGAGCAGTACTTC.

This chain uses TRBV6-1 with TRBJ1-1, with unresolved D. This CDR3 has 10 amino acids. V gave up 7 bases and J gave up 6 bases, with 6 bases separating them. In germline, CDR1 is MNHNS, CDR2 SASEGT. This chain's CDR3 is CASTYAEAFF. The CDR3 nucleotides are TGTGCCAGCACTTATGCTGAAGCTTTCTTT.

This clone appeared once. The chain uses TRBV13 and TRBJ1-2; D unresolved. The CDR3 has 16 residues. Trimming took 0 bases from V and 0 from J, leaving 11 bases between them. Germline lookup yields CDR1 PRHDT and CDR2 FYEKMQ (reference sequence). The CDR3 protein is CASSLGRGLANYGYTF. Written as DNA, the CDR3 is TGTGCCAGCAGCTTAGGCCGCGGTCTAGCTAACTATGGCTACACCTTC.

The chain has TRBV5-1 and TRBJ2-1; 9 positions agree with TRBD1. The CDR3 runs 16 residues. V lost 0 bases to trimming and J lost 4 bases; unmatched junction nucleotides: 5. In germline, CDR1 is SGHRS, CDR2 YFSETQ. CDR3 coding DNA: TGCGCCAGCAGCTTGGGACCGGGACAGGGTTACAATGAGCAGTTCTTC. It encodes CASSLGPGQGYNEQFF.

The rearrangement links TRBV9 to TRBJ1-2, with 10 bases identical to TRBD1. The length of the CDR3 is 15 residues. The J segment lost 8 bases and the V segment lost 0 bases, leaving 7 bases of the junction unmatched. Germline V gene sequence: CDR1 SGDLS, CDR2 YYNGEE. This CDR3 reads CASSVAGTGAEGYTF. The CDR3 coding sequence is TGTGCCAGCAGCGTAGCTGGGACAGGGGCTGAAGGCTACACCTTC.

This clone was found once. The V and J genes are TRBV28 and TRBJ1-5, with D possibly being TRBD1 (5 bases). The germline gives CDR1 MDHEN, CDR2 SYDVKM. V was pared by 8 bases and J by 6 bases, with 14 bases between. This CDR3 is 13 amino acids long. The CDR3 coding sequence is TGTGCCAGCCTTACAGGTTTGGGTCAGCCCCAGCATTTT. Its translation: CASLTGLGQPQHF.

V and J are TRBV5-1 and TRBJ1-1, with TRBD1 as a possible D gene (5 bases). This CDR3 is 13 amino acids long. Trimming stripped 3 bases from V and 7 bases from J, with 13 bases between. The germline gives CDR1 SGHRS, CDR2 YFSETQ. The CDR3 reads CASSYDSALEAFF. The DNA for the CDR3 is TGCGCCAGCAGCTACGACAGCGCTCTTGAAGCTTTCTTT.

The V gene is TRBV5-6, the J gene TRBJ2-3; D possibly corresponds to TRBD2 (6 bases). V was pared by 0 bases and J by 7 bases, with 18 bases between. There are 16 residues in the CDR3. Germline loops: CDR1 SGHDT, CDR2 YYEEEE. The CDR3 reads CASSLEFGEVVNTQYF. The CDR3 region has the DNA TGTGCCAGCAGCTTGGAGTTCGGGGAGGTGGTCAATACGCAGTATTTT. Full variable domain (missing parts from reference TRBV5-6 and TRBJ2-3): DAGVTQSPTHLIKTRGQQVTLRCSPKSGHDTVSWYQQALGQGPQFIFQYYEEEERQRGNFPDRFSGHQFPNYSSELNVNALLLGDSALYLCASSLEFGEVVNTQYFGPGTRLTVL.

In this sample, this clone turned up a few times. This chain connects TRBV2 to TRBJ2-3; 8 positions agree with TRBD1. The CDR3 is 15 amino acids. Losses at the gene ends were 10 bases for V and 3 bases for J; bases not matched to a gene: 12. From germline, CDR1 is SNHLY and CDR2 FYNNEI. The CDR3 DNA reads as TGTGCCATCCTCCGGGCAGGGGGCGAAACAGATACGCAGTATTTT. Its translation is CAILRAGGETDTQYF.

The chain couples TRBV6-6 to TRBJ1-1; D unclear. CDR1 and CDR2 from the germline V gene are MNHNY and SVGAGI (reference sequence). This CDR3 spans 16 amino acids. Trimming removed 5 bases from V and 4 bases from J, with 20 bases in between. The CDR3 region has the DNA TGTGCCAGCAGTCCCATTGCCGTGGGCCGGACCACTGAAGCTTTCTTT. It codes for CASSPIAVGRTTEAFF.

The CDR3 DNA reads TGTGCCAGCAGTGAAGTGAGGGGTATCTACGAGCAGTACTTC. Amino acid sequence: CASSEVRGIYEQYF. This chain connects TRBV6-1 to TRBJ2-7; D is perhaps TRBD1 or TRBD2 (5 bases each). The CDR3 has 14 amino acids. The V gene's germline CDR1 is MNHNS and CDR2 SASEGT. V was cut by 1 base and J by 3 bases, with 10 bases left in between.

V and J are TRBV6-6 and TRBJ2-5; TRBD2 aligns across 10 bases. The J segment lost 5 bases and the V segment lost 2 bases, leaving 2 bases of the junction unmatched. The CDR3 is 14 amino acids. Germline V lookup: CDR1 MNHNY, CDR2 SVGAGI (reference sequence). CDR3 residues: CASSYSGGAETQYF. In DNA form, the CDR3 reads TGTGCCAGCAGTTACAGCGGGGGGGCGGAGACCCAGTACTTC.

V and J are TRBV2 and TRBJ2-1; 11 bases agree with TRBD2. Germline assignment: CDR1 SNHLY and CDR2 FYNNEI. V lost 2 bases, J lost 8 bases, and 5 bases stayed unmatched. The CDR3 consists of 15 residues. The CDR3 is CASSEYLAGGYEQFF. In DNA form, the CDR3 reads TGTGCCAGCAGTGAATACCTAGCGGGGGGATATGAGCAGTTCTTC.

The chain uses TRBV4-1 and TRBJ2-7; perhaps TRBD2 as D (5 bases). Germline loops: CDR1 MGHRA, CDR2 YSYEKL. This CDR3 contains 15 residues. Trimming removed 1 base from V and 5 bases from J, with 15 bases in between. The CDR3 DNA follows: TGCGCCAGCAGCCAAGTCCAAACTAGTAGCGACGAGCAGTACTTC. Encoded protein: CASSQVQTSSDEQYF.

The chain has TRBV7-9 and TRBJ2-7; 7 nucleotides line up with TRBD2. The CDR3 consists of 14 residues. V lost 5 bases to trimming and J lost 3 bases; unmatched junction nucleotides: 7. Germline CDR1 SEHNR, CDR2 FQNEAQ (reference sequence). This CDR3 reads CASSPPPGGYEQYF. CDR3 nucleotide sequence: TGTGCCAGCAGCCCACCGCCGGGGGGCTACGAGCAGTACTTC. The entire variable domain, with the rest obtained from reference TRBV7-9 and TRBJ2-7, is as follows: DTGVSQNPRHKITKRGQNVTFRCDPISEHNRLYWYRQTLGQGPEFLTYFQNEAQLEKSRLLSDRFSAERPKGSFSTLEIQRTEQGDSAMYLCASSPPPGGYEQYFGPGTRLTVT.

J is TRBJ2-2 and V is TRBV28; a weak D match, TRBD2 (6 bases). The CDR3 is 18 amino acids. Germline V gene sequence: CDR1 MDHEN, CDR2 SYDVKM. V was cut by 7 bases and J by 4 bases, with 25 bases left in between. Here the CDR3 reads CASISWGQVGLFTGELFF. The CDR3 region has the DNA TGTGCCAGCATCTCGTGGGGTCAGGTGGGACTTTTCACCGGGGAGCTGTTTTTT.

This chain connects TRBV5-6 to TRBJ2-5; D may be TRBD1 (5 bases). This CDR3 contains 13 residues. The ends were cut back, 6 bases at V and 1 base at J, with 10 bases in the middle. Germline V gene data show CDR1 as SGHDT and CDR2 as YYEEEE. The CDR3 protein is CASTDMRQETQYF. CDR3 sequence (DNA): TGTGCCAGCACGGACATGCGCCAAGAGACCCAGTACTTC.

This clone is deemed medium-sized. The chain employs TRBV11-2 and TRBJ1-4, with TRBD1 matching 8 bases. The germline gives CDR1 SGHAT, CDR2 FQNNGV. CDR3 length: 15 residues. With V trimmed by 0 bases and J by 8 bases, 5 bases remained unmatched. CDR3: CASSLEAGGGEKLFF. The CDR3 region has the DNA TGTGCCAGCAGCTTAGAAGCAGGGGGCGGGGAAAAACTGTTTTTT.

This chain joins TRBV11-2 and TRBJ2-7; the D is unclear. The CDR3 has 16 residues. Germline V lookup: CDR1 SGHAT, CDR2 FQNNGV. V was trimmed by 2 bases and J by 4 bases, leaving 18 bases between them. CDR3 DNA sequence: TGTGCCAGCAGCTTAAATTCGATTGCAGACCATTACGAGCAGTACTTC. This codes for CASSLNSIADHYEQYF.

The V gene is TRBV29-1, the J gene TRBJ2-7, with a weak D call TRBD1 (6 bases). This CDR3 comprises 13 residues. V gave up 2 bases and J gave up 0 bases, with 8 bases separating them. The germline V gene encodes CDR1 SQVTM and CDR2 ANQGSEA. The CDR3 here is CSVETGRSYEQYF. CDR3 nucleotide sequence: TGCAGCGTTGAAACAGGGCGCTCCTACGAGCAGTACTTC.

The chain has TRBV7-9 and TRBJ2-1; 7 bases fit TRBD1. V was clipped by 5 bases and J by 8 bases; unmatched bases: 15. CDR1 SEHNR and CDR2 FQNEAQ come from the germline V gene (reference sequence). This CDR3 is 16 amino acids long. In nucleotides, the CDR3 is TGTGCCAGCAGCAAAACTGGTGGGCAGGGGGTTGATGAGCAGTTCTTC. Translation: CASSKTGGQGVDEQFF.

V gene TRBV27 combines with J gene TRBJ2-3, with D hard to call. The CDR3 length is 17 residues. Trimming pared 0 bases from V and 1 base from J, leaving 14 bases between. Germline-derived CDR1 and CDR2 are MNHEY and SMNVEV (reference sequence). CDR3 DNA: TGTGCCAGCAGTTTATCCCCCCTCATCTTTGGCACAGATACGCAGTATTTT. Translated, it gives CASSLSPLIFGTDTQYF.

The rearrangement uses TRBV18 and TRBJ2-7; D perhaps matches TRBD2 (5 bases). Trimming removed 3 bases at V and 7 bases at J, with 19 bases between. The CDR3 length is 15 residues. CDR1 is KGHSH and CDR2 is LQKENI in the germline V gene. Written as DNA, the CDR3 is TGTGCCAGCTCACCGGCGGGCCCGGGGTTGGCTGAGCAGTACTTC. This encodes CASSPAGPGLAEQYF.

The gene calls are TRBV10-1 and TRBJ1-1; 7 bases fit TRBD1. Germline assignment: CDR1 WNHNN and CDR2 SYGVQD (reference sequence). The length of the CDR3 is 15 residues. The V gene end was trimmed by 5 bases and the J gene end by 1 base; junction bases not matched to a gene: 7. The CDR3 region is CASSTLQGRNTEAFF. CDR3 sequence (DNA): TGCGCCAGCAGTACCCTACAGGGGAGGAACACTGAAGCTTTCTTT.

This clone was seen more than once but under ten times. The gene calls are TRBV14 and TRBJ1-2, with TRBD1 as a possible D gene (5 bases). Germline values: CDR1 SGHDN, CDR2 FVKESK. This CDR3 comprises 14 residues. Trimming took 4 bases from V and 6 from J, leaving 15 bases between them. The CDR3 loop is CASSLTLGVDGYTF. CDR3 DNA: TGTGCCAGCAGCCTAACCTTAGGGGTGGATGGCTACACCTTC.